This T cell receptor (beta chain) was captured in a study of T cell responses to AZD1222 COVID-19 vaccine. Measured with immunoSEQ multiplex PCR; TCRdb has only the in-frame clones, and not every one. The top ten clones hold roughly 7.1% of a sample with some 140,000 clones, just under 95% of them seen once. This CDR3 has 13 amino acids. Trimming removed 6 bases from V and 1 base from J, with 6 bases in between. Note on this clone: The target antigen is unknown.

Study-wide results and limits: At study baseline, merely roughly 6 AZD1222 recipients were seropositive. Repertoires were collected only later (after the peak T cell response had occurred). Clonal diversity was possibly underestimated; the donors were predominantly white British and more often female.

Some second doses came at about 4 weeks and others at about 12 weeks; these were pooled. The chain joins TRBV12-3 or TRBV12-4 to TRBJ2-2, with D hard to call. This TCR was recovered from an adult who received the AZD1222 COVID-19 vaccine. This specimen consisted of peripheral blood, obtained 28 days after the second AZD1222 dose. The CDR3 DNA reads as TGTGCCAGCAGGGGCCAGAACACCGGGGAGCTGTTTTTT. Its protein product is CASRGQNTGELFF.